This TCR beta chain came from a study of T cell responses to AZD1222 COVID-19 vaccine. Germline assignment: CDR1 SGDLS and CDR2 YYNGEE. Trimming removed 5 bases from V and 7 bases from J, with 12 bases in between. The CDR3 totals 12 residues. Repertoires were generated with immunoSEQ multiplex PCR, while TCRdb's copy carries only in-frame clones and drops some. The repertoire holds more than 85,000 clones, around nine tenths seen once, with 2% to 3% in the top ten. Findings and limits, study-wide: White British people made up most donors, females outnumbered males, and clonal diversity was possibly underestimated. Two doses of AZD1222 preceded a rise in Spike-specific TCR breadth and depth. Reports indicate that nearly half of spike-specific TCRs are directed at unmutated variant regions. Vaccine-associated CD4 TCRs spanned spike, dominant at 160-218 and 743-854.

Worth noting for this clone: Its antigen is not identified.

The chain links TRBV9 to TRBJ1-1; no clear D gene. This clonotype originated in an adult in good health. Sequenced material: peripheral blood, taken on day 0 of AZD1222 vaccination. The DNA for the CDR3 is TGTGCCAGCAGTCCGACGGAGTATGAAGCTTTCTTT. This encodes CASSPTEYEAFF.